This T cell receptor beta chain derives from a study of cytomegalovirus exposure and HLA in healthy donors. There are 12 residues in the CDR3. Trimming removed 2 bases at V and 14 bases at J, with 12 bases between. From germline, CDR1 is SEHNR and CDR2 FQNEAQ (reference sequence). The PCR made use of 60 Vbeta and 13 Jbeta primers. Sequencing used immunoSEQ multiplex PCR; TCRdb keeps in-frame clones, though not all of them. In the table there are about 210,000 clones, over 75% of which are singletons. The chain is built from TRBV7-9 and TRBJ1-4; TRBD1 is a possible D gene (5 bases). The sequence was collected from a male donor in good health and CMV-seronegative. The sample comprised PBMCs. CDR3 sequence reads: CASSLFQGGLFF. Here the CDR3 DNA reads TGTGCCAGCAGCTTATTCCAGGGTGGGCTGTTTTTT.